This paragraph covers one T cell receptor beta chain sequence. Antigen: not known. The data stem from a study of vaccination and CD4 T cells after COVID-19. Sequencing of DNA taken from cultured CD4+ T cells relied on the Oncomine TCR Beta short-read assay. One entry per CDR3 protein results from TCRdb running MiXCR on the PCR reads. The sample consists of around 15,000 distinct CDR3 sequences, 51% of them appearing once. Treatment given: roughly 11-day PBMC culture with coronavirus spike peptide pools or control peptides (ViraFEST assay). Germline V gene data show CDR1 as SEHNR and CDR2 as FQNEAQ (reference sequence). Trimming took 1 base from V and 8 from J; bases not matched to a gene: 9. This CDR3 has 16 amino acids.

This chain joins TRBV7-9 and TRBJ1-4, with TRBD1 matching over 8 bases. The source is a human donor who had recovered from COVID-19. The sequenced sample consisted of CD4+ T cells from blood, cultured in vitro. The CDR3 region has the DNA TGTGCCAGCAGCTTAGATGGGACAGGCGGGGGGGAAAAACTGTTTTTT. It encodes CASSLDGTGGGEKLFF.